Listed below are T cell receptor beta chains from one sample, sequenced in a study of T cells in Graves' hyperthyroidism and ophthalmopathy. TCRdb re-analysed the multiplex PCR reads in MiXCR, keeping a single row per CDR3 protein. The data show about 560,000 distinct CDR3 sequences, roughly 15% seen once. Input material: blood. The origin of the receptors is a woman aged 40 to 49 with Graves' hyperthyroidism. Both conserved end residues are part of each CDR3. D genes are given only for firm matches. Part of the rows lack a size; the others show once, few, many or a class for expanded clones.

d_call clone_size cdr3_length j_call v_call cdr3_nt cdr3_aa
. . 12 TRBJ1-1 TRBV29-1 TGCAGCGTTAGGGCAGCGGAAACTGAAGCTTTCTTT CSVRAAETEAFF
. few 14 TRBJ1-5 TRBV27 TGTGCCAGCAGTTTAGGAGGTTTTACTCAGCCCCAGCATTTT CASSLGGFTQPQHF
. . 13 TRBJ2-2 TRBV9 TGTGCCAGCAGCGTAGACGTCACCGGGGAGCTGTTTTTT CASSVDVTGELFF
. many 12 TRBJ1-1 TRBV30 TGTGCCTGGAGGCAGGGGTGGACTGAAGCTTTCTTT CAWRQGWTEAFF
TRBD2 many 14 TRBJ2-1 TRBV5-1 TGCGCCAGCAATGGGTTTGGGACTACCAATGAGCAGTTCTTC CASNGFGTTNEQFF
TRBD2 few 16 TRBJ2-2 TRBV24-1 TGTGCCACCAGCACAAGACTAGCGGGAAACACCGGGGAGCTGTTTTTT CATSTRLAGNTGELFF
. many 15 TRBJ2-3 TRBV6-1 TGTGCCAGCAGCCTAGGGTTGGGGTTTGCAGATACGCAGTATTTT CASSLGLGFADTQYF
TRBD1 . 16 TRBJ2-2 TRBV5-1 TGCGCCAGCAGCTCGGGACAGGGGATTGGCACCGGGGAGCTGTTTTTT CASSSGQGIGTGELFF
. many 15 TRBJ1-1 TRBV7-8 TGTGCCAGCAGCCCCCCCTTGGGAGATGGGGCTGAAGCTTTCTTT CASSPPLGDGAEAFF
TRBD2 many 24 TRBJ2-1 TRBV2 TGTGCCAGCAGTGAAAAAAGATCCCGATTAGGGGACAGAGATTCTAGCGGGGTTTACAATGAGCAGTTCTTC CASSEKRSRLGDRDSSGVYNEQFF
TRBD1 few 15 TRBJ2-5 TRBV5-1 TGCGCCAGCAGCTTTGGACAGGGGACAAGAGAGACCCAGTACTTC CASSFGQGTRETQYF
. many 13 TRBJ2-7 TRBV18 TGTGCCAGCTCACCGGGACGGTCCTACGAGCAGTACTTC CASSPGRSYEQYF
. few 17 TRBJ2-4 TRBV20-1 TGCAGTGCTAGAAACCGACAGCACGACATAGCCAAAAACATTCAGTACTTC CSARNRQHDIAKNIQYF
TRBD2 many 15 TRBJ2-2 TRBV3-1 TGTGCCAGCAGCCAGACTAGCGGGGTTAGCGGGGAGCTGTTTTTT CASSQTSGVSGELFF
. many 18 TRBJ2-6 TRBV11-2 TGTGCCAGCAGCTTAGGGGCGAACAGATTCTCTGGGGCCAACGTCCTGACTTTC CASSLGANRFSGANVLTF
. many 15 TRBJ1-2 TRBV5-1 TGCGCCAGCAGCTTGGAACAGGCCCCTTTTTATGGCTACACCTTC CASSLEQAPFYGYTF
. medium-sized 14 TRBJ2-1 TRBV7-2 TGTGCCAGCAGCTTTAACAGGGAGGACAATGAGCAGTTCTTC CASSFNREDNEQFF
. . 16 TRBJ2-5 TRBV7-3 TGTGCCAGCAGCCGGACAACGACAGGTCGGGAAGAGACCCAGTACTTC CASSRTTTGREETQYF
TRBD2 . 15 TRBJ2-1 TRBV27 TGTGCCAGCAGTACTAGCGGGAGACCGGGGAATGAGCAGTTCTTC CASSTSGRPGNEQFF
. many 15 TRBJ2-7 TRBV2 TGTGCCAGCAGGCTGGACGGGCAGGGATCCTACGAGCAGTACTTC CASRLDGQGSYEQYF
TRBD1 . 14 TRBJ2-5 TRBV14 TGTGCCAGCAGCCACGGACAGGGCCAAGAGACCCAGTACTTC CASSHGQGQETQYF
TRBD1 . 16 TRBJ2-1 TRBV30 TGTGCCTGGAGGGGGTCGGGGACAGTGGGCTACAATGAGCAGTTCTTC CAWRGSGTVGYNEQFF
. many 14 TRBJ1-2 TRBV6-1 TGTGCCAGCAGCCCCTCGGGGGGAGACTATGGCTACACCTTC CASSPSGGDYGYTF
. many 13 TRBJ1-2 TRBV6-1 TGTGCCAGCAGCATCACAGGGAACTATGGCTACACCTTC CASSITGNYGYTF
. few 12 TRBJ1-5 TRBV20-1 TGCAGTCTCAAGGAGGGGGAACAGCCCCAGCATTTT CSLKEGEQPQHF
TRBD1 many 15 TRBJ2-6 TRBV2 TGTGCCAGCAGCCGAGGACAGGCTGGGGCCAACGTCCTGACTTTC CASSRGQAGANVLTF
. many 14 TRBJ2-1 TRBV6-1 TGTGCCAGCAGTGAAAGGGCAGGGGACAATGAGCAGTTCTTC CASSERAGDNEQFF
. many 12 TRBJ2-3 TRBV20-1 TGCAGTGCGGAGACGCGGGGAGATACGCAGTATTTT CSAETRGDTQYF